The T cell receptor beta chain described here comes from a study of STAT5B mutations in CD4+ large granular lymphocyte leukemia. The CDR3 spans 16 residues. Germline V gives CDR1 SGHNT, CDR2 YENEEA. The V gene lost 5 bases and the J gene lost 0 bases, with 16 bases spanning the gap. The table lists this clone with a count of one. Profiling relied on immunoSEQ multiplex PCR, and the TCRdb table lists in-frame clones only, not all of them. There are about 30,000 clones in the sample; approximately 71% occur only once, and more than 0.35% lies in the top ten. The rearrangement links TRBV11-3 to TRBJ1-1; maybe TRBD1 (5 bases). Sequencing input: CD4+ T cells from blood buffy coats. This receptor was obtained from a human donor in good health. The CDR3 is CASSRSGGSLNTEAFF. The DNA of the CDR3 is TGTGCCAGCAGCCGAAGCGGGGGGTCATTGAACACTGAAGCTTTCTTT.